This T cell receptor beta chain came from a study of T cell repertoires in cytomegalovirus infection. The wider study: Through public TCR beta signatures, both CMV infection and matching HLA type were indicated.

Concerning this clonotype itself: Its antigen is not known.

Findings and limits, study-wide: HLA-C-restricted CMV clonotypes gave the most frequent clonotype in two of eight donors. CMV carriers with the relevant HLA were identified by cumulative public TCR beta family frequency.

With V trimmed by 5 bases and J by 6 bases, 6 bases remained unmatched. This CDR3 is 17 amino acids long. Looked up from germline, CDR1 is ENHRY and CDR2 is SYGVKD. MiXCR was run by TCRdb on the reads, yielding one entry per CDR3 protein. The sample yields about 920,000 distinct CDR3 sequences, roughly 30% seen once. This TCR derives from a human donor in good health (CMV status not recorded). Some clones in this sample may be carry-over from other donors' samples. Sequences were derived from cultured CD8+ T cells from PBMCs, sampled from culture after CMV antigen stimulation. J is TRBJ2-2 and V is TRBV10-3; 16 nucleotides align to TRBD2. The CDR3 protein is CAISSSGTSGGAGELFF. The DNA of the CDR3 is TGTGCCATCAGTTCTTCCGGGACTAGCGGGGGGGCCGGGGAGCTGTTTTTT.